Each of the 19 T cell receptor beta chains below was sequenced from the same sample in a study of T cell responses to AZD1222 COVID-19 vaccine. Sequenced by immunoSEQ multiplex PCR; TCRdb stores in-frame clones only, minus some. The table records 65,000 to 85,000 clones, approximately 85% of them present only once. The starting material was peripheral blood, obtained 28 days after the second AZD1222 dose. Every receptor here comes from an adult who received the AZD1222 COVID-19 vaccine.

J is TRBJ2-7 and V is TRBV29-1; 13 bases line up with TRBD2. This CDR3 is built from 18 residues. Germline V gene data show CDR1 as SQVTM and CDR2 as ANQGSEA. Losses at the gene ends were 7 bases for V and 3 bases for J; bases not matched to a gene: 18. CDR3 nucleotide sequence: TGCAGCGCCTGGACTAGCGGGGGATATCAGGGATTCAGCTACGAGCAGTACTTC. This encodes CSAWTSGGYQGFSYEQYF.

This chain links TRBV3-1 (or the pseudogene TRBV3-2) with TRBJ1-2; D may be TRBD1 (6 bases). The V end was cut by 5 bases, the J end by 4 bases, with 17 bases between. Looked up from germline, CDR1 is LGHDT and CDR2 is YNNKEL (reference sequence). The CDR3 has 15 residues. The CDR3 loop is CASSYDRGALYGYTF. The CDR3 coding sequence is TGTGCCAGCAGCTATGATCGGGGGGCCCTCTATGGCTACACCTTC.

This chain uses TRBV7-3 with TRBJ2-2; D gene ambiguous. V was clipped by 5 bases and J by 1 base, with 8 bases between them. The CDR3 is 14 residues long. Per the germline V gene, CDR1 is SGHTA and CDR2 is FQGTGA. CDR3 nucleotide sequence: TGTGCCAGCAGCCCGACAAGGAACACCGGGGAGCTGTTTTTT. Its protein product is CASSPTRNTGELFF.

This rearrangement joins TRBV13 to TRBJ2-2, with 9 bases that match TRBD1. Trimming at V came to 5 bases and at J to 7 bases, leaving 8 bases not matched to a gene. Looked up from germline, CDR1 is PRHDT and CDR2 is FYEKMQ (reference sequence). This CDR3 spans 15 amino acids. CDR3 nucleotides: TGTGCCAGCAGCGCAACCGGGACAGGGCGCGGGGAGCTGTTTTTT. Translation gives CASSATGTGRGELFF.

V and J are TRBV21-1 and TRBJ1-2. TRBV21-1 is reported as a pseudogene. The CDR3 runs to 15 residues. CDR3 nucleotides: TGTGCCAGCAGCAAACCTACGGCTCCTATCTATGGCTACACCTTC. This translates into CASSKPTAPIYGYTF.

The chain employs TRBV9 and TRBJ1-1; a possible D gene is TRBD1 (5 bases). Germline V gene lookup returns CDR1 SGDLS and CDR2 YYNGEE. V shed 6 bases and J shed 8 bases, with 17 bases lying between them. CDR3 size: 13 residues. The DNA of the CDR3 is TGTGCCAGCAATCCAGGGTCGGGGTCGGAAGCTTTCTTT. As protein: CASNPGSGSEAFF. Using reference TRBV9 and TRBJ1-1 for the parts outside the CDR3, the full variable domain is DSGVTQTPKHLITATGQRVTLRCSPRSGDLSVYWYQQSLDQGLQFLIQYYNGEERAKGNILERFSAQQFPDLHSELNLSSLELGDSALYFCASNPGSGSEAFFGQGTRLTVV.

CDR3 region: CASSPLGQGGSGNTIYF. In DNA, the CDR3 is TGTGCCAGCTCACCCCTGGGACAGGGTGGCTCTGGAAACACCATATATTTT. V gene TRBV18 combines with J gene TRBJ1-3, with 9 positions matching TRBD1. V gave up 3 bases and J gave up 0 bases; unmatched junction bases: 6. The CDR3 has 17 amino acids. The germline V gene encodes CDR1 KGHSH and CDR2 LQKENI.

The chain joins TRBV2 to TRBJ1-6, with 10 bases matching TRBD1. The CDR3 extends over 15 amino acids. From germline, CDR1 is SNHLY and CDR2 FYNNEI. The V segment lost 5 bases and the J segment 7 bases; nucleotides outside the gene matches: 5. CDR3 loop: CASSRDRGQNSPLHF. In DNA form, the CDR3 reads TGTGCCAGCAGTCGCGACAGGGGGCAGAATTCACCCCTCCACTTT.

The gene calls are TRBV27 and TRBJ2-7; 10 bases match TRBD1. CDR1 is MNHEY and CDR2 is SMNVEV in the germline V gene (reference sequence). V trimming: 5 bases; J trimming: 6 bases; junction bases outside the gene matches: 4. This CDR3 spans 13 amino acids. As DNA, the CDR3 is TGTGCCAGCAGTCCCGGGACAGGGGCCGAGCAGTACTTC. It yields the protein CASSPGTGAEQYF.

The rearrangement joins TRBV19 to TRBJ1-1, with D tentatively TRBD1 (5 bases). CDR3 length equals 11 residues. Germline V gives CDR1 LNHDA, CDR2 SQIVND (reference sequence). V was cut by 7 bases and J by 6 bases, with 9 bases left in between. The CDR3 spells CASKGDAEAFF. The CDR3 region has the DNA TGTGCCAGTAAAGGGGATGCTGAAGCTTTCTTT.

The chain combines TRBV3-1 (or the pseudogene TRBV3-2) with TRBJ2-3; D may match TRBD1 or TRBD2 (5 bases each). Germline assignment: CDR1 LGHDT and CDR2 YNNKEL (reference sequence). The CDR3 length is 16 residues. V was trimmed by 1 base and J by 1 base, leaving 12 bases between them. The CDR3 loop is CASSQGGRKGTDTQYF. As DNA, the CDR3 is TGTGCCAGCAGCCAAGGGGGACGTAAAGGCACAGATACGCAGTATTTT.

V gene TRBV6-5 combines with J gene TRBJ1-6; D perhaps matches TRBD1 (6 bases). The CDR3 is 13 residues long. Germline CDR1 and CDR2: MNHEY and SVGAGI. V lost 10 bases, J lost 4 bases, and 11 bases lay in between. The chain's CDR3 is CATHRVYNSPLHF. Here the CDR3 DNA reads TGTGCCACCCACAGGGTGTATAATTCACCCCTCCACTTT.

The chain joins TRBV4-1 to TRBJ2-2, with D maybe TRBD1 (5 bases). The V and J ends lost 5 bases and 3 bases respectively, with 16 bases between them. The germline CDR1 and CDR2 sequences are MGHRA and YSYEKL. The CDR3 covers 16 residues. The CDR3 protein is CASSGVSTGDTGELFF. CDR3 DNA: TGCGCCAGCAGCGGAGTTAGTACAGGTGACACCGGGGAGCTGTTTTTT.

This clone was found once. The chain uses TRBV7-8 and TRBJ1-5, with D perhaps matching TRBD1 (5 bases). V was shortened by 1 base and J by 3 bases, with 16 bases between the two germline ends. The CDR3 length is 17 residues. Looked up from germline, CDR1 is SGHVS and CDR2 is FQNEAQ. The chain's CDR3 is CASSLVRGDSSNQPQHF. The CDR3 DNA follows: TGTGCCAGCAGCTTAGTTAGGGGTGACAGCTCCAATCAGCCCCAGCATTTT.

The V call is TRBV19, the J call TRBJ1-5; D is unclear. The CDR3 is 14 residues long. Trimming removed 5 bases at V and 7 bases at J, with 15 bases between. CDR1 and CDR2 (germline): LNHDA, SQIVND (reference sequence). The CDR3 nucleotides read TGTGCCAGTAGTGACAACTTCAGACACCAGCCCCAGCATTTT. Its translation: CASSDNFRHQPQHF.

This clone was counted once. The CDR3 protein is CASRYPGQGSNTEAFF. CDR3 bases: TGTGCCAGCAGATACCCGGGACAGGGGTCGAACACTGAAGCTTTCTTT. The chain uses TRBV28 and TRBJ1-1, with 10 bases that match TRBD1. CDR1 is MDHEN and CDR2 is SYDVKM in the germline V gene. The CDR3 length is 16 residues. The ends lost 6 bases at V and 1 base at J; junction bases unmatched: 8.

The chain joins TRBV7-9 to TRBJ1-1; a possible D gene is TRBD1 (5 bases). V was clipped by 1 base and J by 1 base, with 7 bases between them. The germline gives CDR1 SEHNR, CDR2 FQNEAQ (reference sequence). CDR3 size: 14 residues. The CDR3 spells CASSLVGGNTEAFF. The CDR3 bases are TGTGCCAGCAGCTTAGTTGGGGGGAACACTGAAGCTTTCTTT.

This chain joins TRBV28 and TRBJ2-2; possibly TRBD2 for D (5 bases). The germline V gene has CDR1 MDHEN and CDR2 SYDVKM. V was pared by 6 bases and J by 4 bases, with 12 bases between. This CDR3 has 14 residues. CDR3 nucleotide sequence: TGTGCCAGCAGCCCCGGGGAGAGCACCGGGGAGCTGTTTTTT. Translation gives CASSPGESTGELFF.

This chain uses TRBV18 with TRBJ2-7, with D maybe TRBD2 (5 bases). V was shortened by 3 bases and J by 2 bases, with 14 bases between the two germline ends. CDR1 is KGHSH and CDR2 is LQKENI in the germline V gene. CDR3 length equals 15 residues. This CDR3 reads CASSPTVRETYEQYF. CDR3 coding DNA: TGTGCCAGCTCACCGACGGTGAGGGAAACCTACGAGCAGTACTTC.